The next 11 T cell receptor beta chains were all read from a single sample in a study of T cells after yellow fever vaccination. TCRdb fed the 5' RACE reads into MiXCR, producing one record per CDR3 protein. The sample carries 300,000 to 450,000 distinct CDR3 sequences, around 8.1% recorded once. The input for sequencing was PBMCs, taken 45 days after the first yellow fever vaccination. The receptors stem from a man aged 18 to 30 who received the YFV17D yellow fever vaccine.

CDR3: CASSYTTHGSSTDFCEQYF. For the CDR3, the DNA is TGTGCCAGCAGCTATACCACCCATGGGTCTAGCACGGATTTCTGCGAGCAGTACTTC. V usage is TRBV6-2 or TRBV6-3 and J usage is TRBJ2-7, with D perhaps TRBD2 (5 bases). The CDR3 has 19 amino acids. V was cut by 6 bases and J by 6 bases, with 33 bases left in between. Germline assignment: CDR1 MNHEY and CDR2 SVGEGT.

This clonotype was observed a few times. The CDR3, as DNA: TGTGCCAGCAGCCAAGAGGGGCGGGGGGCCTCCTACAATGAGCAGTTCTTC. Translating gives CASSQEGRGASYNEQFF. This chain joins TRBV4-2 and TRBJ2-1; 8 bases map to TRBD2. J lost 0 bases, V lost 0 bases, and 4 bases had no gene match. Per the germline V gene, CDR1 is LGHNA and CDR2 is YNFKEQ. This CDR3 has 17 amino acids.

This clonotype was recorded a few times. The chain carries TRBV7-6 and TRBJ2-7; 12 bases map to TRBD2. The CDR3 contains 17 residues. CDR1 is SGHVS and CDR2 is FNYEAQ in the germline V gene. V shed 1 base and J 0 bases; nucleotides not matched to a gene: 4. The CDR3 coding sequence is TGTGCCAGCAGCTTAGTCGCTAGCGGGGGGGCCTCCTACGAGCAGTACTTC. Residues: CASSLVASGGASYEQYF.

In its sample, this clonotype was seen a few times. V gene TRBV9 combines with J gene TRBJ2-5, with D perhaps TRBD2 (7 bases). Germline values: CDR1 SGDLS, CDR2 YYNGEE. This CDR3 contains 15 residues. The V and J ends lost 0 bases and 5 bases respectively, with 14 bases between them. As DNA, the CDR3 is TGTGCCAGCAGCGTAGCTCGGAGGGGGGGGGAGACCCAGTACTTC. Translating it yields CASSVARRGGETQYF.

This clonotype was seen many times. The chain recombines TRBV7-7 with TRBJ2-3, with 7 positions matching TRBD1. The CDR3 sequence is 15 residues long. The germline gives CDR1 SSHAT, CDR2 FNYEAQ (reference sequence). Trimming at V came to 5 bases and at J to 0 bases, leaving 5 bases not matched to a gene. The CDR3 DNA follows: TGTGCCAGCAGCCCGACAGGGTTCAGCACAGATACGCAGTATTTT. Protein sequence: CASSPTGFSTDTQYF. The full variable domain, its missing parts supplied by reference TRBV7-7 and TRBJ2-3, is GAGVSQSPRYKVTKRGQDVTLRCDPISSHATLYWYQQALGQGPEFLTYFNYEAQPDKSGLPSDRFSAERPEGSISTLTIQRTEQRDSAMYRCASSPTGFSTDTQYFGPGTRLTVL.

This clonotype has just one count. J is TRBJ2-1 and V is TRBV11-2; 10 nucleotides align to TRBD2. V was clipped by 5 bases and J by 8 bases; unmatched bases: 9. This CDR3 comprises 15 residues. CDR1 SGHAT and CDR2 FQNNGV come from the germline V gene. Here the CDR3 reads CASSQGGLAGDEQFF. CDR3 DNA: TGTGCCAGCAGCCAGGGCGGGCTAGCGGGGGATGAGCAGTTCTTC.

The sample holds a few counts of this clonotype. V is TRBV6-5 and J is TRBJ2-7; D is uncertain. CDR1 and CDR2 from the germline V gene are MNHEY and SVGAGI. The CDR3 has 11 amino acids. The V end was cut by 1 base, the J end by 7 bases, with 5 bases between. In DNA form, the CDR3 reads TGTGCCAGCAGTTACTTGGGAGAGCAGTACTTC. Translating gives CASSYLGEQYF.

The chain joins TRBV10-3 to TRBJ2-5; the D is unclear. This CDR3 spans 19 amino acids. Between the trimmed V and J ends, which lost 10 bases and 10 bases, there was a span of 40 bases. Looked up from germline, CDR1 is ENHRY and CDR2 is SYGVKD. CDR3 region: CATFWQNPRNHFRCQVQYF. CDR3 coding DNA: TGTGCCACCTTCTGGCAGAACCCCCGCAACCACTTCCGCTGTCAAGTCCAGTACTTC.

V and J are TRBV11-2 and TRBJ2-5; D not resolved. The CDR3 is made up of 14 amino acids. Germline-derived CDR1 and CDR2 are SGHAT and FQNNGV. V lost 4 bases to trimming and J lost 4 bases, with 13 bases between them. The CDR3 DNA reads TGTGCCAGCAGCTCAACGACTGCCGCAGAGACCCAGTACTTC. It codes for CASSSTTAAETQYF. The full variable domain, in which reference TRBV11-2 and TRBJ2-5 provide the parts outside the CDR3, is EAGVAQSPRYKIIEKRQSVAFWCNPISGHATLYWYQQILGQGPKLLIQFQNNGVVDDSQLPKDRFSAERLKGVDSTLKIQPAKLEDSAVYLCASSSTTAAETQYFGPGTRLLVL.

This clonotype came up a few times. The rearrangement joins TRBV5-1 to TRBJ2-3; the D call may be TRBD1 or TRBD2 (5 bases each). Trimming cost V 4 bases and J 6 bases, with 18 bases left between them. Per germline, CDR1 SGHRS and CDR2 YFSETQ. The CDR3 extends over 15 amino acids. The CDR3 loop reads CASSPGPGAEDTQYF. CDR3 sequence (DNA): TGCGCCAGCAGCCCAGGCCCCGGGGCGGAGGATACGCAGTATTTT.

This clonotype was detected many times. This sequence joins TRBV20-1 and TRBJ2-1; 9 nucleotides agree with TRBD2. Losses at the gene ends were 2 bases for V and 1 base for J; bases not matched to a gene: 3. Germline lookup yields CDR1 DFQATT and CDR2 SNEGSKA (reference sequence). This CDR3 has 15 amino acids. CDR3 coding DNA: TGCAGTGCTAGAAGCGGGGGGCGTTCCTACAATGAGCAGTTCTTC. Protein: CSARSGGRSYNEQFF.